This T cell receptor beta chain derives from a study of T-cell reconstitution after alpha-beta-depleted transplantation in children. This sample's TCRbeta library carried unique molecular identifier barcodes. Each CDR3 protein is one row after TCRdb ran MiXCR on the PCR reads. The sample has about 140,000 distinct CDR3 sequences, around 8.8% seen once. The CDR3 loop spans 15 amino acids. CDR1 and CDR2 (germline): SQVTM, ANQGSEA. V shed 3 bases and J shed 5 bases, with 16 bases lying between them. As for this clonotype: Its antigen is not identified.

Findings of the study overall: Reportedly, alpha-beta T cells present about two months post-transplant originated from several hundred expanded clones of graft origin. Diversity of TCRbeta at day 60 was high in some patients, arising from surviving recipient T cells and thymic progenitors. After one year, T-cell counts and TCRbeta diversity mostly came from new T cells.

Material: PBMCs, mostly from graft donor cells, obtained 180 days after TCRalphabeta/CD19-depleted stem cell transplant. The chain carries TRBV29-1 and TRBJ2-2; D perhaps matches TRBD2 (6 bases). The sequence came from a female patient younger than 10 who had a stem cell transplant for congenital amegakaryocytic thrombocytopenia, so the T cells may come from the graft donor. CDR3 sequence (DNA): TGCAGCGTTGAGATGGCGGGAAGAAGTACCGGGGAGCTGTTTTTT. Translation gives CSVEMAGRSTGELFF.